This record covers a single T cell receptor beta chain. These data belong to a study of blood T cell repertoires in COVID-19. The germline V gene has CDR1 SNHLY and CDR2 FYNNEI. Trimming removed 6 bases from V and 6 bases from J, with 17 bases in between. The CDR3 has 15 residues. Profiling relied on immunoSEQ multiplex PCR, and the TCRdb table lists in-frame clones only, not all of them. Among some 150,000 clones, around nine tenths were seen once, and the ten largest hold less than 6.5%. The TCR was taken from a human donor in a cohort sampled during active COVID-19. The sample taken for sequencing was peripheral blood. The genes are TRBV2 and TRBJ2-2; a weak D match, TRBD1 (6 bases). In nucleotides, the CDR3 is TGTGCCAGCAGAACAACCGGGACATTCTCCGGGGAGCTGTTTTTT. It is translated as CASRTTGTFSGELFF.